The source of this TCR beta chain is a study of cytomegalovirus exposure and HLA in healthy donors. This clone was observed a few times. What it binds is unknown. CDR1 SGHNT and CDR2 YYREEE come from the germline V gene (reference sequence). This CDR3 is 14 amino acids long. V lost 2 bases, J lost 4 bases, and 7 bases lay in between. PCR was performed using 60 Vbeta and 13 Jbeta primers. The repertoire was sequenced with immunoSEQ multiplex PCR; TCRdb's copy has only in-frame clones and lacks some. The sample yields under 150,000 clones, roughly four fifths seen once. Overall study results and limits: Confirmation in vitro established that three CMV-associated chains were specific for CMV antigens. Rarity held for most TCR sequences, but there were some public TCRs that occurred in many donors. The study listed some 160 cytomegalovirus-associated TCR beta chains. A further, later analysis showed that HLA-associated TCR beta chains (compared with equally common others) were more clonally expanded.

The sequence came from a woman aged 35 to 49 in good health and CMV-seronegative. V is TRBV5-4 and J is TRBJ1-6; possibly TRBD1 for D (5 bases). The sample taken for sequencing was PBMCs. This CDR3 reads CASSFGTYNSPLHF. The CDR3 DNA reads TGTGCCAGCAGCTTCGGGACTTATAATTCACCCCTCCACTTT.